Reported below is one T cell receptor beta chain. Antigen: not known. Researchers ran the PCR with 60 Vbeta and 13 Jbeta primers. Assay used: immunoSEQ multiplex PCR; TCRdb lists only in-frame clones, some missing. The sample yields about 180,000 clones, approximately 84% seen once. These data belong to a study of cytomegalovirus exposure and HLA in healthy donors. General study points: Upon later analysis, HLA-associated TCR beta chains proved more clonally expanded than other, equally common chains. CMV serostatus was the only immune exposure information that was available. A previous analysis found most TCR beta V segments productive roughly 87% or roughly 30% of the time.

The J segment lost 6 bases and the V segment lost 2 bases, leaving 1 base of the junction unmatched. Germline-derived CDR1 and CDR2 are MNHNY and SVGAGI (reference sequence). This CDR3 has 12 residues. The sequence was obtained from a girl between 5 and 17 years old in good health and CMV-seropositive. The specimen sequenced was PBMCs. This chain uses TRBV6-6 with TRBJ2-7; TRBD2 matches 7 bases. CDR3 residues: CASSYGGVEQYF. The CDR3 DNA reads as TGTGCCAGCAGTTACGGGGGGGTCGAGCAGTACTTC.